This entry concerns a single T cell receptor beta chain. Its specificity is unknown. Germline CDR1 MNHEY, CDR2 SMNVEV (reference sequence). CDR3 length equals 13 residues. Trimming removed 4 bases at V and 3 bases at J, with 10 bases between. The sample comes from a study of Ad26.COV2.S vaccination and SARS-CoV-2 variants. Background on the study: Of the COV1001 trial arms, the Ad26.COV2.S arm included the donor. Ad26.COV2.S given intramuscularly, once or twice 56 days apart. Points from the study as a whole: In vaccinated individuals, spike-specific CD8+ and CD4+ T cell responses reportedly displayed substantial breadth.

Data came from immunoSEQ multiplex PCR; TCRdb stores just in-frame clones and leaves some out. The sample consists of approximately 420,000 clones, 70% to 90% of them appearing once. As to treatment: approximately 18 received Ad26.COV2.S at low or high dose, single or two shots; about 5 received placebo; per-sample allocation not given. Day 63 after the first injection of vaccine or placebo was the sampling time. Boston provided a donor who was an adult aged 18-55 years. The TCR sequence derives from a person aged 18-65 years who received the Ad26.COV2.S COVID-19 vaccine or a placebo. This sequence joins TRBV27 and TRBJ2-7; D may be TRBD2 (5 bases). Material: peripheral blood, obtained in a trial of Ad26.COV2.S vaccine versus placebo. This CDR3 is CASSSGLGYEQYF. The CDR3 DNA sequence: TGTGCCAGCAGTTCAGGACTTGGCTACGAGCAGTACTTC.